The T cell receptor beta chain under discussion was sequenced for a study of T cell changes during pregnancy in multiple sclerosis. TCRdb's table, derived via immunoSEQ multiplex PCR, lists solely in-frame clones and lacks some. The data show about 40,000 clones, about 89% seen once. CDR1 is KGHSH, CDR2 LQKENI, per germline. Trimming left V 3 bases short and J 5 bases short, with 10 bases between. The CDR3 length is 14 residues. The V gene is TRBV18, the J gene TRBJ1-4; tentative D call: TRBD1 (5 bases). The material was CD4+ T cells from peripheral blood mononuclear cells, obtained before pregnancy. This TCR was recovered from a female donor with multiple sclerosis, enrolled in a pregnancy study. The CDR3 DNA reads TGTGCCAGCTCACCCCAGGGTAACAATGAAAAACTGTTTTTT. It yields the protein CASSPQGNNEKLFF.